This entry features one T cell receptor beta chain sequence. It lacks a known antigen. Per-nucleotide qualities are absent, and no much larger clonotype sits a single base away. These data come from a study of blood T cell repertoires in COVID-19 (TCRdb year 2020). Regarding the research as a whole: Collaborator samples came from the United States, Italy and Spain and covered acute and convalescent phases of COVID-19. The prospective study material was composed of cDNA or gDNA derived from T cells, B-cell-depleted T cells, or PBMCs. The dataset comprised deeply sampled blood TCRbeta repertoires from subjects exposed to, actively infected with, or recovered from COVID-19. The repertoires were made available in a free public database intended to serve as a resource for research on the immune response to SARS-CoV-2. The samples were drawn from the first 160 participants of the ongoing ImmuneRACE study and from some 1,300 subjects provided by 6 global collaborators. A de-identified subject ID, COVID-19 status, age in years and sex were almost always included in the sample metadata. Where available, HLA class I and class II types were taken from metadata supplied by the sample provider and were not determined by assay-based typing.

Collaborating institutions collected whole blood in K2EDTA tubes following their own protocols. For TCRbeta analysis, collaborator samples were shipped as frozen whole blood, as isolated PBMCs, or as DNA extracted from either sample type. From the cysteine through the phenylalanine, the CDR3 covers 14 amino acids. Here the CDR3 DNA is all that survives: 42 bases in frame from base 1. Looking up the germline V gene (reference sequence) yields CDR1 SGHNT and CDR2 YYREEE. V drops 4 bases and J drops 3 bases, leaving 14 bases in between. TCRbeta CDR3 regions were amplified from genomic DNA using the immunoSEQ Assay, a bias-controlled multiplex PCR. Processing in the source paper ran as follows. Within the assay, amplification of reference gene primers was used to estimate how many nucleated cells each sample contained. Sequence reads were collapsed and filtered to measure the absolute abundance of every unique TCRbeta CDR3 rearrangement. For each sample, productive Simpson clonality was calculated as the square root of Simpson's diversity index across productive rearrangements. TCRdb holds this immuneACCESS table with in-frame rearrangements only. Some clones are missing; in checked studies, unresolved V genes explain under half, and the rest has no known cause. That table supplies the V and J calls and clone size; D and trimming were determined from the DNA. This sample holds about 190,000 clones; 89% were observed only once. 6.7% of the sample is taken by the ten largest.

The investigation overall reported the following: The quantity of clinical and demographic metadata differed by source and by participant and was supplied without curation.

The rearrangement combines TRBV5-4 with TRBJ2-7, with TRBD2 as a weak D call on 6 bases. The material sequenced was peripheral blood. The origin of this receptor is a man aged 40-49 years with acute or convalescent COVID-19. CDR3 region: CASSRRDGGYEQYF. The DNA sequence follows: TGTGCCAGCAGCCGTCGTGACGGGGGCTACGAGCAGTACTTC.